This T cell receptor (beta chain) came from a study of blood T cell repertoires in COVID-19. As for the study in general: The United States, Italy and Spain were the sources of the acute and convalescent COVID-19 samples. The analysed material was cDNA or gDNA that came from T cells, B-cell-depleted T cells, or PBMCs.

The authors' processing: Amplifying reference gene primers gave estimates of nucleated cell counts. Clones were read by immunoSEQ multiplex PCR, and TCRdb kept only the in-frame ones, dropping some. V, J and clone size are taken as reported in that table, and D and trimming were inferred from the DNA itself. The table lists about 140,000 clones, around nine tenths of them singletons. As concerns this clone: At one of its ends the junction is not consistent with the germline gene, which may arise from a read error.

CDR3 length: 17 amino acids. In germline, CDR1 is LGHDT, CDR2 YNNKEL (reference sequence). The source material was peripheral blood. This TCR derives from a woman aged 40 to 50 with acute or convalescent COVID-19. The chain is built from TRBV3-1 (or the pseudogene TRBV3-2) and TRBJ2-3; the match to TRBD2 covers 9 bases. The CDR3 bases are TGTGCCAGCAGCGAAGACATAGCGGGGGAATCCACAGATACGCAGTATTTT. This encodes CASSEDIAGESTDTQYF.